The 28 T cell receptor beta chains in this list originate from one sample, sequenced in a study of cytomegalovirus exposure and HLA in healthy donors. A multiplex PCR was run with 60 Vbeta primers and 13 Jbeta primers. Repertoires were generated with immunoSEQ multiplex PCR, while TCRdb's copy carries only in-frame clones and drops some. The table lists some 110,000 clones, over 60% of them singletons. What was sequenced was PBMCs. These receptors all come from a woman younger than 35 in good health and CMV-seropositive.

This sequence joins TRBV15 and TRBJ2-7; 9 nucleotides line up with TRBD2. The CDR3 runs 16 residues. V lost 1 base and J lost 2; bases outside the gene matches: 6. Germline CDR1 reads LNHNV; CDR2 reads YYDKDF (reference sequence). This chain's CDR3 is CATSRGVAGAPYEQYF. The CDR3 DNA is TGTGCCACCAGCAGAGGAGTAGCGGGAGCCCCCTACGAGCAGTACTTC.

The rearrangement links TRBV6-6 to TRBJ2-3; the D is unclear. V dropped 0 bases and J dropped 5 bases, with 12 bases sitting between them. The CDR3 spans 15 residues. Per the germline V gene, CDR1 is MNHNY and CDR2 is SVGAGI (reference sequence). CDR3 in amino acids: CASSYSTARKDTQYF. CDR3 bases: TGTGCCAGCAGTTACTCGACGGCGCGGAAAGATACGCAGTATTTT.

This clone was recorded once. J is TRBJ2-7 and V is TRBV19, with 10 nucleotides matching TRBD2. Looked up from germline, CDR1 is LNHDA and CDR2 is SQIVND (reference sequence). The CDR3 runs 15 residues. Losses at the gene ends were 1 base for V and 5 bases for J; bases not matched to a gene: 5. The CDR3 nucleotides are TGTGCCAGTAGTATAGGGCTAGCGGGAGTCGACGAGCAGTACTTC. It encodes CASSIGLAGVDEQYF.

The chain is built from TRBV5-1 and TRBJ2-7; TRBD1 aligns across 8 bases. There are 15 residues in the CDR3. The V and J ends lost 4 bases and 4 bases, in that order; junction bases with no gene match: 10. The germline V gene encodes CDR1 SGHRS and CDR2 YFSETQ. The CDR3 reads CASSPRQGRGYEQYF. In nucleotides, the CDR3 is TGCGCCAGCAGCCCCAGACAGGGGAGAGGATACGAGCAGTACTTC.

The CDR3 sequence: CASSQSGGRSYNEQFF. CDR3 sequence (DNA): TGTGCCAGCAGTCAGTCAGGGGGACGCTCCTACAATGAGCAGTTCTTC. V usage is TRBV25-1 and J usage is TRBJ2-1, with 7 bases aligning to TRBD1. This CDR3 contains 16 residues. The germline CDR1 and CDR2 sequences are MGHDK and SYGVNS. V was pared by 5 bases and J by 0 bases, with 7 bases of the junction left unmatched.

The chain couples TRBV19 to TRBJ1-4; a possible D gene is TRBD1 (6 bases). Trimming took off 1 base at V and 6 bases at J, with 12 bases between the two ends. The CDR3 totals 15 residues. Germline CDR1 and CDR2: LNHDA and SQIVND (reference sequence). The CDR3 bases are TGTGCCAGTAGTATAGGTACAGGGTTGGATGAAAAACTGTTTTTT. As protein: CASSIGTGLDEKLFF.

V gene TRBV7-2 combines with J gene TRBJ2-5; D not certain. Trimming shortened V by 2 bases and J by 5 bases, and 9 bases separated the two germline ends. The CDR3 spans 13 residues. The germline V gene has CDR1 SGHTA and CDR2 FQGNSA. The CDR3 is CASSLPTQETQYF. DNA for the CDR3: TGTGCCAGCAGCTTACCCACACAGGAGACCCAGTACTTC.

A single count supports this clone. The chain employs TRBV15 and TRBJ2-4; D perhaps matches TRBD2 (6 bases). Per the germline V gene, CDR1 is LNHNV and CDR2 is YYDKDF (reference sequence). The V gene lost 0 bases and the J gene lost 0 bases, with 18 bases spanning the gap. The CDR3 length is 19 residues. The CDR3 bases are TGTGCCACCAGCAGAGATCGAGGAATGGGGGGATTAGCCAAAAACATTCAGTACTTC. As protein: CATSRDRGMGGLAKNIQYF.

The chain uses TRBV27 and TRBJ1-1; D gene ambiguous. Trimming pared 6 bases from V and 1 base from J, leaving 15 bases between. CDR3 size: 15 residues. Germline values: CDR1 MNHEY, CDR2 SMNVEV (reference sequence). The CDR3 DNA reads as TGTGCCAGCAGCCCCTTATCATTCGGGAACACTGAAGCTTTCTTT. This sequence encodes CASSPLSFGNTEAFF.

CDR3 DNA sequence: TGTGCCAGCAGTCTAGGGACAGGGGGCTGGGAGCAGTACTTC. Protein product: CASSLGTGGWEQYF. The V and J genes are TRBV27 and TRBJ2-7, with TRBD1 identical over 12 bases. Germline V gives CDR1 MNHEY, CDR2 SMNVEV (reference sequence). J lost 7 bases, V lost 5 bases, and 6 bases had no gene match. The CDR3 has 14 residues.

The chain employs TRBV27 and TRBJ1-2, with a possible D match to TRBD1 (6 bases). V gave up 6 bases and J gave up 4 bases, with 12 bases separating them. This CDR3 spans 13 amino acids. CDR1 is MNHEY, CDR2 SMNVEV, per germline (reference sequence). The CDR3 nucleotides are TGTGCCAGCAGATCATTCAGGGGCTATGGCTACACCTTC. The encoded protein is CASRSFRGYGYTF.

Details on this clone: The junction and the germline gene differ at one end; a read error may be behind it. The chain recombines TRBV5-6 with TRBJ1-5, with D hard to call. The CDR3 has 15 residues. Per the germline V gene, CDR1 is SGHDT and CDR2 is YYEEEE. The CDR3 DNA reads as TGTGCCAGCGGCTTGGGTTTTAATAGCAATCAGCCCCAGCATTTT. Its protein product is CASGLGFNSNQPQHF. The variable domain in full, with the rest retrieved from reference TRBV5-6 and TRBJ1-5, is DAGVTQSPTHLIKTRGQQVTLRCSPKSGHDTVSWYQQALGQGPQFIFQYYEEEERQRGNFPDRFSGHQFPNYSSELNVNALLLGDSALYLCASGLGFNSNQPQHFGDGTRLSIL.

The V gene is TRBV11-3, the J gene TRBJ2-1, with 13 bases lining up with TRBD2. Germline CDR1 and CDR2: SGHNT and YENEEA. Trimming took 1 base from V and 7 from J; bases not matched to a gene: 10. The CDR3 contains 18 residues. CDR3 protein: CASSLVAWTSGSGNEQFF. The CDR3 nucleotides are TGTGCCAGCAGCTTAGTAGCATGGACTAGCGGGAGTGGGAATGAGCAGTTCTTC.

This clone was detected once. The chain joins TRBV18 to TRBJ2-7; D may be TRBD1 (5 bases). The germline V gene encodes CDR1 KGHSH and CDR2 LQKENI. The CDR3 has 13 residues. Between the trimmed V and J ends, which lost 2 bases and 3 bases, there was a span of 8 bases. The CDR3 sequence is CASSPGRDYEQYF. The DNA of the CDR3 is TGTGCCAGCTCACCAGGCAGGGACTACGAGCAGTACTTC.

The chain is built from TRBV5-1 and TRBJ2-7, with 7 positions matching TRBD2. V trimming: 3 bases; J trimming: 10 bases; junction bases outside the gene matches: 4. The CDR3 consists of 11 residues. Germline V gives CDR1 SGHRS, CDR2 YFSETQ. The CDR3 coding sequence is TGCGCCAGCAGCTACGGGGACTACCAGTACTTC. This gives the protein CASSYGDYQYF.

The genes are TRBV27 and TRBJ2-5, with TRBD2 as a possible D gene (5 bases). The closer fit of TRBJ2-7 to the DNA end suggests the J call may be wrong. CDR3 length: 13 amino acids. The germline gives CDR1 MNHEY, CDR2 SMNVEV (reference sequence). The DNA for the CDR3 is TGTGCCAGCAGCCCCAGGACTGTATACGAGCAGTACTTC. Amino acids: CASSPRTVYEQYF.

The genes are TRBV10-3 and TRBJ2-5; TRBD1 agrees at 7 bases. V lost 1 base and J lost 4; bases outside the gene matches: 3. The germline CDR1 and CDR2 sequences are ENHRY and SYGVKD. The CDR3 contains 14 residues. Here the CDR3 DNA reads TGTGCCATCAGTGAGTACAGGGGAGCAGAGACCCAGTACTTC. Translation gives CAISEYRGAETQYF.

This CDR3 reads CAWQGYYKTQYF. The DNA for the CDR3 is TGTGCCTGGCAGGGGTACTACAAGACCCAGTACTTC. The chain carries TRBV30 and TRBJ2-5; D perhaps matches TRBD1 (6 bases). Looked up from germline, CDR1 is GTSNPN and CDR2 is SVGIG (reference sequence). The CDR3 totals 12 residues. V lost 5 bases and J 6 bases, leaving 13 bases between the germline ends. The variable domain in full, completed from reference TRBV30 and TRBJ2-5, reads SQTIHQWPATLVQPVGSPLSLECTVEGTSNPNLYWYRQAAGRGLQLLFYSVGIGQISSEVPQNLSASRPQDRQFILSSKKLLLSDSGFYLCAWQGYYKTQYFGPGTRLLVL.

The genes are TRBV12-5 and TRBJ2-5; D ambiguous. This CDR3 is built from 14 residues. The germline gives CDR1 LGHNT, CDR2 FRNRAP. The V end lost 1 base, the J end lost 2 bases, and 8 bases lay between the germline ends. CDR3 bases: TGTGCTAGTGGTTTGGGAGGTTCGCAAGAGACCCAGTACTTC. Protein sequence: CASGLGGSQETQYF.

The V gene is TRBV25-1, the J gene TRBJ1-1; the D gene is possibly TRBD1 (6 bases). V was clipped by 7 bases and J by 1 base, with 16 bases between them. CDR3 length: 15 amino acids. The germline V gene encodes CDR1 MGHDK and CDR2 SYGVNS. The CDR3: CASIPHAQGNTEAFF. CDR3 coding DNA: TGTGCCAGCATTCCACACGCACAGGGGAACACTGAAGCTTTCTTT.

The chain employs TRBV7-9 and TRBJ2-5; D possibly corresponds to TRBD1 (5 bases). Germline lookup yields CDR1 SEHNR and CDR2 FQNEAQ (reference sequence). The CDR3 has 14 residues. V was pared by 3 bases and J by 5 bases, with 13 bases between. CDR3: CASSFLPPGETQYF. For the CDR3, the DNA is TGTGCCAGCAGCTTCCTCCCCCCAGGGGAGACCCAGTACTTC.

J is TRBJ1-1 and V is TRBV27; 10 bases line up with TRBD1. V shed 5 bases and J 8 bases; nucleotides not matched to a gene: 14. There are 16 residues in the CDR3. Germline lookup yields CDR1 MNHEY and CDR2 SMNVEV (reference sequence). CDR3 nucleotides: TGTGCCAGCAGTCTTATCCCTCCGACAGGGGGCACGGAAGCTTTCTTT. Amino acid sequence: CASSLIPPTGGTEAFF.

The chain employs TRBV4-1 and TRBJ2-4; 12 bases line up with TRBD2. The CDR3 consists of 17 residues. CDR1 is MGHRA and CDR2 is YSYEKL in the germline V gene. The V and J ends lost 3 bases and 1 base, in that order; junction bases with no gene match: 4. CDR3 amino acids: CASSHPLAGGAKNIQYF. The CDR3 DNA sequence: TGCGCCAGCAGCCATCCCCTAGCGGGAGGGGCCAAAAACATTCAGTACTTC.

V is TRBV9 and J is TRBJ2-1, with TRBD2 identical over 12 bases. V dropped 3 bases and J dropped 8; count of bases not matched to a gene: 6. CDR1 SGDLS and CDR2 YYNGEE come from the germline V gene. This CDR3 contains 15 residues. CDR3 sequence: CASSEGLAGGHEQFF. The CDR3, as DNA: TGTGCCAGCAGCGAGGGGCTAGCGGGAGGGCATGAGCAGTTCTTC. Filled out from reference TRBV9 and TRBJ2-1, the complete variable domain reads DSGVTQTPKHLITATGQRVTLRCSPRSGDLSVYWYQQSLDQGLQFLIQYYNGEERAKGNILERFSAQQFPDLHSELNLSSLELGDSALYFCASSEGLAGGHEQFFGPGTRLTVL.

The V call is TRBV19, the J call TRBJ1-3; D gene ambiguous. V shed 7 bases and J shed 2 bases, with 9 bases lying between them. CDR1 is LNHDA and CDR2 is SQIVND in the germline V gene (reference sequence). This CDR3 has 13 residues. The CDR3 coding sequence is TGTGCCAGTACCGACATCCCTGGAAACACCATATATTTT. Amino acids: CASTDIPGNTIYF. The full variable domain, in which reference TRBV19 and TRBJ1-3 provide the parts outside the CDR3, is DGGITQSPKYLFRKEGQNVTLSCEQNLNHDAMYWYRQDPGQGLRLIYYSQIVNDFQKGDIAEGYSVSREKKESFPLTVTSAQKNPTAFYLCASTDIPGNTIYFGEGSWLTVV.

This chain uses TRBV28 with TRBJ2-3, with D perhaps TRBD2 (6 bases). Germline CDR1 is MDHEN and CDR2 is SYDVKM. There are 14 residues in the CDR3. Trimming cost V 3 bases and J 5 bases, with 12 bases left between them. The CDR3 DNA reads as TGTGCCAGCAGTTTGGGCGGGACGGGAGATACGCAGTATTTT. Translated: CASSLGGTGDTQYF.

The chain links TRBV27 to TRBJ1-1; D gene ambiguous. This CDR3 region has 16 residues. V lost 3 bases and J 0 bases, leaving 14 bases between the germline ends. The germline CDR1 and CDR2 sequences are MNHEY and SMNVEV (reference sequence). For the CDR3, the DNA is TGTGCCAGCAGTTTGTGGTCCGGAGAAATGAACACTGAAGCTTTCTTT. This gives the protein CASSLWSGEMNTEAFF.

This clone showed up many times. The rearrangement uses TRBV19 and TRBJ2-1; 8 nucleotides match TRBD2. CDR1 and CDR2 from the germline V gene are LNHDA and SQIVND (reference sequence). This CDR3 is built from 14 residues. Unmatched junction bases numbered 2, after V lost 1 base and J lost 6 bases. The CDR3 here is CASSIGAGVNEQFF. CDR3 DNA: TGTGCCAGTAGTATAGGAGCGGGAGTCAATGAGCAGTTCTTC.